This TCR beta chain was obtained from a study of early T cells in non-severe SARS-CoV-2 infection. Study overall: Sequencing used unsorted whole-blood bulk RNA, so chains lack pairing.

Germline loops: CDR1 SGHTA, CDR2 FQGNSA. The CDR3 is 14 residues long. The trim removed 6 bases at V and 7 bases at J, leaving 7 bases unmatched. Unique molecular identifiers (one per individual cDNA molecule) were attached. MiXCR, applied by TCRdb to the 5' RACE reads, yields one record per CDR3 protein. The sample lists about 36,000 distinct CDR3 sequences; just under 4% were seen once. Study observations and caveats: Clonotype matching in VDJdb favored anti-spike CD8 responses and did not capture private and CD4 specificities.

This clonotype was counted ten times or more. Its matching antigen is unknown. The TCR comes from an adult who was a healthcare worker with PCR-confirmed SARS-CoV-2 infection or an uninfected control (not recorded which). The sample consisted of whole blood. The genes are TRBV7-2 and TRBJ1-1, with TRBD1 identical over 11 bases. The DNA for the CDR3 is TGTGCCAGCAGTGGACAGGGGGCGCTTAGTGAAGCTTTCTTT. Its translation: CASSGQGALSEAFF.